This TCR beta chain was recovered during a study of T cell responses to AZD1222 COVID-19 vaccine. Study observations and caveats: Elevations in Spike-specific TCR breadth and depth followed administration of two AZD1222 doses. Females outnumbered males among donors, who were mostly white British; clonal diversity was possibly underestimated.

This clone was seen a handful of times. Its matching antigen is unknown. V was cut by 2 bases and J by 2 bases, with 7 bases left in between. In germline, CDR1 is SGHDN, CDR2 FVKESK. CDR3 length: 13 amino acids. The method was immunoSEQ multiplex PCR; TCRdb's version includes in-frame clones alone and lacks a portion of them. The table shows about 80,000 clones, with approximately 83% occurring only once. The chain carries TRBV14 and TRBJ2-7; no firm D call. Here the sequenced sample was peripheral blood, taken 28 days after the second AZD1222 dose. The receptor's source is an adult who received the AZD1222 COVID-19 vaccine. DNA of the CDR3: TGTGCCAGCAGCCAACTATCCGCCTACGAGCAGTACTTC. This encodes CASSQLSAYEQYF.